This T cell receptor (beta chain) was captured in a study of cytomegalovirus exposure and HLA in healthy donors. The CDR3 consists of 13 residues. In germline, CDR1 is SEHNR, CDR2 FQNEAQ (reference sequence). V gave up 3 bases and J gave up 8 bases; unmatched junction bases: 3. The primer mix had 60 Vbeta and 13 Jbeta primers. Only in-frame clones appear in the TCRdb table, and some are missing; sequencing was by immunoSEQ multiplex PCR. The table has 140,000 to 150,000 clones, about 73% seen once; the top ten hold about 3%. Everyone who donated was a healthy bone marrow donor. The TCR was taken from a man aged 40-55 years in good health and CMV-seropositive. The chain employs TRBV7-9 and TRBJ1-4; 7 bases agree with TRBD1. Sequenced material: PBMCs. The CDR3 spells CASSFVQGEKLFF. CDR3 sequence (DNA): TGTGCCAGCAGCTTTGTACAGGGGGAAAAACTGTTTTTT.